The 16 T cell receptor beta chains below all came from one sample that was sequenced in a study of T cell responses to AZD1222 COVID-19 vaccine. The protocol was immunoSEQ multiplex PCR, while the TCRdb copy is restricted to in-frame clones and leaves out a portion. The sample holds 110,000 or so clones, 75% to 90% seen once. The material was peripheral blood, obtained 28 days after the second AZD1222 dose. These receptors were obtained from an adult who received the AZD1222 COVID-19 vaccine.

The chain carries TRBV7-2 and TRBJ2-7; TRBD1 agrees at 8 bases. CDR3 length: 13 residues. J was trimmed by 5 bases and V by 3 bases; bases with no gene match: 3. Looked up from germline, CDR1 is SGHTA and CDR2 is FQGNSA. The CDR3 protein is CASSFQGADEQYF. As DNA, the CDR3 is TGTGCCAGCAGCTTTCAGGGGGCAGACGAGCAGTACTTC. Looking up the rest from reference TRBV7-2 and TRBJ2-7 gives the full variable domain: GAGVSQSPSNKVTEKGKDVELRCDPISGHTALYWYRQSLGQGLEFLIYFQGNSAPDKSGLPSDRFSAERTGGSVSTLTIQRTQQEDSAVYLCASSFQGADEQYFGPGTRLTVT.

The chain recombines TRBV6-5 with TRBJ2-2; D unresolved. Looked up from germline, CDR1 is MNHEY and CDR2 is SVGAGI. The ends were cut back, 3 bases at V and 7 bases at J, with 15 bases in the middle. This CDR3 comprises 15 residues. The CDR3, as DNA: TGTGCCAGCAGTTATCTTGCGTTGGGCGGCGGGGAGCTGTTTTTT. Translation gives CASSYLALGGGELFF.

V is TRBV6-1 and J is TRBJ2-4; perhaps TRBD2 as D (6 bases). Between the trimmed V and J ends, which lost 4 bases and 0 bases, there was a span of 16 bases. From germline, CDR1 is MNHNS and CDR2 SASEGT. This CDR3 is built from 17 residues. CDR3 bases: TGTGCCAGCAGTGGCTCACCTGGGACTCTAGCCAAAAACATTCAGTACTTC. Protein sequence: CASSGSPGTLAKNIQYF.

The chain uses TRBV7-6 and TRBJ2-3; TRBD2 matches at 7 bases. This CDR3 comprises 15 residues. Trimming cost V 2 bases and J 2 bases; bases outside gene matches: 4. Germline V lookup: CDR1 SGHVS, CDR2 FNYEAQ. In DNA form, the CDR3 reads TGTGCCAGCAGCTTATCCCTAGCGGCCACAGATACGCAGTATTTT. It translates to CASSLSLAATDTQYF.

The chain carries TRBV24-1 and TRBJ2-1; tentatively, D is TRBD2 (6 bases). The V gene lost 3 bases and the J gene lost 5 bases, with 10 bases spanning the gap. The CDR3 spans 14 residues. Germline lookup yields CDR1 KGHDR and CDR2 SFDVKD. The CDR3 protein is CATSDSGSHNEQFF. The CDR3 nucleotides are TGTGCCACCAGTGATAGCGGGTCTCACAATGAGCAGTTCTTC.

CDR3 nucleotide sequence: TGTGCCAGCAGTCCCGAGCGGGGATGGGAGACCCAGTACTTC. Residues: CASSPERGWETQYF. This chain uses TRBV27 with TRBJ2-5; TRBD2 matches at 7 bases. The CDR3 runs 14 residues. CDR1 MNHEY and CDR2 SMNVEV come from the germline V gene (reference sequence). V gave up 5 bases and J gave up 5 bases; unmatched junction bases: 8.

J is TRBJ2-1 and V is TRBV18; D uncertain. V lost 2 bases and J 5 bases, leaving 7 bases between the germline ends. The CDR3 is 13 amino acids. Germline assignment: CDR1 KGHSH and CDR2 LQKENI. The CDR3 DNA sequence: TGTGCCAGCTCACCAGACAACAACAATGAGCAGTTCTTC. Encoded protein: CASSPDNNNEQFF.

The rearrangement links TRBV18 to TRBJ1-1; D may be TRBD1 (6 bases). The germline CDR1 and CDR2 sequences are KGHSH and LQKENI. V lost 2 bases, J lost 8 bases, and 12 bases lay in between. The CDR3 consists of 13 residues. The CDR3 DNA is TGTGCCAGCTCACCAATTCAGGGGCAAGAAGCTTTCTTT. Its translation: CASSPIQGQEAFF.

The rearrangement uses TRBV10-1 and TRBJ2-7; 14 nucleotides agree with TRBD2. Unmatched junction bases numbered 16, after V lost 0 bases and J lost 6 bases. Germline values: CDR1 WNHNN, CDR2 SYGVQD (reference sequence). The CDR3 has 20 amino acids. CDR3: CASSESWTSGRIPTRGEQYF. CDR3 sequence (DNA): TGCGCCAGCAGTGAGTCCTGGACTAGCGGGAGGATCCCGACCCGCGGCGAGCAGTACTTC.

CDR3 sequence: CASSPLTSPGREAFF. The CDR3 coding sequence is TGCGCCAGCAGCCCCCTAACGTCTCCGGGGAGAGAAGCTTTCTTT. V usage is TRBV5-1 and J usage is TRBJ1-1; D ambiguous. V lost 4 bases and J lost 8, with 21 bases in between. Germline CDR1 reads SGHRS; CDR2 reads YFSETQ. The CDR3 loop spans 15 amino acids.

The CDR3 loop is CASSFVWGDSYEQYF. For the CDR3, the DNA is TGTGCCAGCAGTTTTGTTTGGGGGGACTCCTACGAGCAGTACTTC. The chain carries TRBV28 and TRBJ2-7; possibly TRBD2 for D (6 bases). This CDR3 region has 15 residues. CDR1 is MDHEN, CDR2 SYDVKM, per germline. Trimming left V 3 bases short and J 0 bases short, with 12 bases between.

V gene TRBV23-1 combines with J gene TRBJ1-4, with 11 positions matching TRBD1. TRBV23-1 has ORF status, its function being uncertain. This CDR3 is built from 14 residues. Trimming took 6 bases from V and 7 from J; bases not matched to a gene: 4. DNA for the CDR3: TGCGCCAGCAGCCAGGGACAGGGGGGTGAAAAACTGTTTTTT. Translated: CASSQGQGGEKLFF.

This clone has more than one count but fewer than ten. V and J are TRBV6-1 and TRBJ2-1; D perhaps matches TRBD2 (6 bases). CDR3 length equals 16 residues. The V and J ends lost 4 bases and 6 bases respectively, with 19 bases between them. The germline V gene encodes CDR1 MNHNS and CDR2 SASEGT. The CDR3: CASSGVAVLKGNEQFF. In DNA form, the CDR3 reads TGTGCCAGCAGTGGAGTAGCGGTGCTAAAGGGCAATGAGCAGTTCTTC.

This rearrangement joins TRBV10-3 to TRBJ2-1; D gene uncertain. Germline-derived CDR1 and CDR2 are ENHRY and SYGVKD. The length of the CDR3 is 11 residues. V was trimmed by 6 bases and J by 7 bases, leaving 7 bases between them. The CDR3 DNA follows: TGTGCCATCAGCCTACTAAATGAGCAGTTCTTC. This codes for CAISLLNEQFF.

The chain couples TRBV12-3 or TRBV12-4 to TRBJ1-2; D is ambiguous. The CDR3 is 12 amino acids. V was pared by 3 bases and J by 4 bases, with 6 bases between. The CDR3 DNA reads as TGTGCCAGCAGTTTGCCTGGCTATGGCTACACCTTC. It codes for CASSLPGYGYTF.

The chain links TRBV12-5 to TRBJ2-3; weak D call: TRBD2 (6 bases). Deletions cut 6 bases from V and 2 bases from J, with 12 bases between. CDR1 and CDR2 from the germline V gene are LGHNT and FRNRAP. The CDR3 contains 14 residues. The CDR3 sequence: CASGRDSHTDTQYF. The CDR3 DNA follows: TGTGCTAGTGGCAGGGACTCACACACAGATACGCAGTATTTT.